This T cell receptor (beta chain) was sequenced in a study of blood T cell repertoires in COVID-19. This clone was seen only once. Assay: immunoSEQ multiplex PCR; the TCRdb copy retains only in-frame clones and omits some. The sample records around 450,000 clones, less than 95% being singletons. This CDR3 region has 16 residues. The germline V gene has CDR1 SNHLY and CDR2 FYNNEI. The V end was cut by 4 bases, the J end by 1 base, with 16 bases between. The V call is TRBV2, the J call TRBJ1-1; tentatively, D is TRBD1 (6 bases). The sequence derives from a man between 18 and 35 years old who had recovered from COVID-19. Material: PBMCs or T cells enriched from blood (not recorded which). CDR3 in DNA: TGTGCCAGCAGTGGAATATACCGCAGGGGGAACACTGAAGCTTTCTTT. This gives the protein CASSGIYRRGNTEAFF.